This T cell receptor (beta chain) was retrieved from a study of response to subunit inactivated influenza vaccine. The CDR3 has 13 residues. The germline CDR1 and CDR2 sequences are SNHLY and FYNNEI. Deletions cut 1 base from V and 5 bases from J, with 6 bases between. Each CDR3 protein gets one entry after TCRdb re-called the RT-PCR reads with MiXCR. The sample carries just under 550,000 distinct CDR3 sequences, under 25% recorded once. This same sample was also part of a study on T cells expressing NK-cell markers. That work contributes: The TCR beta cDNA came from 5'RACE template switching with UMIs. The CD3+CD56-NKG2C+ fraction of several donors was likewise dominated by these clonotypes.

The clonotype originates from a man aged 50 to 59 who received an inactivated influenza vaccine. The chain joins TRBV2 to TRBJ1-5, with D unclear. Specimen: CD4+ T cells sorted from PBMCs, collected about 11 days after vaccination. CDR3 protein: CASSEEAYQPQHF. The CDR3 bases are TGTGCCAGCAGTGAAGAGGCTTATCAGCCCCAGCATTTT. Supplemented by reference TRBV2 and TRBJ1-5, the full variable domain reads EPEVTQTPSHQVTQMGQEVILRCVPISNHLYFYWYRQILGQKVEFLVSFYNNEISEKSEIFDDQFSVERPDGSNFTLKIRSTKLEDSAMYFCASSEEAYQPQHFGDGTRLSIL.